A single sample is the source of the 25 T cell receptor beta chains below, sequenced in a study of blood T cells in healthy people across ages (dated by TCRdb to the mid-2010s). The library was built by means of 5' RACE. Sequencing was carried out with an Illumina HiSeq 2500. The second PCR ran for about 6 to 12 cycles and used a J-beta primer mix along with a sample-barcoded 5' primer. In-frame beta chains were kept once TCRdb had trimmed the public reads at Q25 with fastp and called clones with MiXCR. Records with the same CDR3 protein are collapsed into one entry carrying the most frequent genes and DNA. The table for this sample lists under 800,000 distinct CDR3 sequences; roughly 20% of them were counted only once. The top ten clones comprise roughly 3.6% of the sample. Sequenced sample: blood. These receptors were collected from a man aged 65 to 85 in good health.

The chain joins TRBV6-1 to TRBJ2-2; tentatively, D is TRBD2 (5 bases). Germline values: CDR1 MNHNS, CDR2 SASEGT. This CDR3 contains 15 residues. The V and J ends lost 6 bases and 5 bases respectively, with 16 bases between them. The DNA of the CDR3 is TGTGCCAGCAGGGACTCTCAAAGGTGGACCGGGGAGCTGTTTTTT. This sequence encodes CASRDSQRWTGELFF.

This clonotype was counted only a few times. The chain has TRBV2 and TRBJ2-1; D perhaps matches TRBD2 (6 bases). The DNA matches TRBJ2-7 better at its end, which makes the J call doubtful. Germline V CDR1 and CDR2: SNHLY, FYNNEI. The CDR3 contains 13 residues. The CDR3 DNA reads TGTGCCAGCAGTCGTGGACTATCATCTGAGCAGTACTTC. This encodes CASSRGLSSEQYF.

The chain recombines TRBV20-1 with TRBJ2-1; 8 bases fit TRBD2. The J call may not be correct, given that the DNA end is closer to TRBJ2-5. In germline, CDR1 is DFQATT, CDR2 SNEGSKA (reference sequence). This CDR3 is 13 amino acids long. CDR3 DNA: TGCAGTGCTGCAGGGACTAGAAGGGAGACCCAGTACTTC. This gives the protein CSAAGTRRETQYF.

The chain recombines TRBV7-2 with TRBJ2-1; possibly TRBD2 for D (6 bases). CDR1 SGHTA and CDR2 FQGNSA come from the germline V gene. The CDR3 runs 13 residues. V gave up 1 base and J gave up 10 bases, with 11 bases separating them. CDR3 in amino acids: CASSLVDGGEQFF. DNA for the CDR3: TGTGCCAGCAGCTTAGTCGATGGGGGGGAGCAGTTCTTC.

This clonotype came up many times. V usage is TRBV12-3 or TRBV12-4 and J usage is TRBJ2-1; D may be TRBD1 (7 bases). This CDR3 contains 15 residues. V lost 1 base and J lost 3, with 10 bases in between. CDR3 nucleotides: TGTGCCAGCAGTTTAGTGCAGGGGGGCTACAATGAGCAGTTCTTC. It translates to CASSLVQGGYNEQFF.

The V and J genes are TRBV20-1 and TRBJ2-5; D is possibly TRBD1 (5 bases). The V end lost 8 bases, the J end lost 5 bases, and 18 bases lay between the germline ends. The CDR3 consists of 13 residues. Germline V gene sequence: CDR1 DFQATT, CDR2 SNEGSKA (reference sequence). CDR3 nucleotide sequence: TGCAGTACACTGGACATCCTGGGGGAGACCCAGTACTTC. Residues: CSTLDILGETQYF.

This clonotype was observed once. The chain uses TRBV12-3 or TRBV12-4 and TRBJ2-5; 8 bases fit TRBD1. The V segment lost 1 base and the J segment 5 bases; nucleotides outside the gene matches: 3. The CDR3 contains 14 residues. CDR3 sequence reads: CASSLGDRWETQYF. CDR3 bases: TGTGCCAGCAGTTTAGGGGACAGGTGGGAGACCCAGTACTTC.

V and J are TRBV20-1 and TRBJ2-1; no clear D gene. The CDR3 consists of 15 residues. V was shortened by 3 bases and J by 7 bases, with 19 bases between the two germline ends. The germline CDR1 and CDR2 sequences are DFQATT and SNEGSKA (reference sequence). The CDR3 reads CSASGPPMDGNEQFF. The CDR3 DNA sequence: TGCAGTGCTAGTGGACCACCCATGGATGGGAATGAGCAGTTCTTC.

The CDR3 protein is CASRTEGETQYF. The DNA of the CDR3 is TGTGCCAGCAGGACCGAGGGAGAGACCCAGTACTTC. The chain carries TRBV25-1 and TRBJ2-5; maybe TRBD2 (5 bases). Germline lookup yields CDR1 MGHDK and CDR2 SYGVNS. The CDR3 totals 12 residues. The V end lost 6 bases, the J end lost 4 bases, and 9 bases lay between the germline ends.

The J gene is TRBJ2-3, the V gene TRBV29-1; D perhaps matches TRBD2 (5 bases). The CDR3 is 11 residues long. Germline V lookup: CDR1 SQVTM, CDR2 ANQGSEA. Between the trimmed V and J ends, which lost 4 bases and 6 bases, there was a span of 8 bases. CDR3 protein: CSVGPGDTQYF. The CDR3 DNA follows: TGCAGCGTTGGGCCGGGGGATACGCAGTATTTT.

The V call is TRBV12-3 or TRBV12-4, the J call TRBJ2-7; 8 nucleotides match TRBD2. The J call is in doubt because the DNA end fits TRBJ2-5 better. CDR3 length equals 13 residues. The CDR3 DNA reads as TGTGCCAGCAGTTCGGGGGGGGCTGGGACCCAGTACTTC. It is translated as CASSSGGAGTQYF.

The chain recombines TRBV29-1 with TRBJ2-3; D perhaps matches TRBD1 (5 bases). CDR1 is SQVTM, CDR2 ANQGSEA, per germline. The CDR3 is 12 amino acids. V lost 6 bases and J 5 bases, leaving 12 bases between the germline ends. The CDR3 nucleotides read TGCAGCGTCCAGGGTTTCAAAGATACGCAGTATTTT. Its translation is CSVQGFKDTQYF.

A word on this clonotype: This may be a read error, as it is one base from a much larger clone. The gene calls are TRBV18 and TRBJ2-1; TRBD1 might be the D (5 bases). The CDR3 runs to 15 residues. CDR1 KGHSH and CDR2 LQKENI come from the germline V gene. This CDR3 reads CASSPQGEDYSEQFF. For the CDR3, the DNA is TGTGCCAGCTCACCGCAGGGTGAAGATTACAGTGAGCAGTTCTTC. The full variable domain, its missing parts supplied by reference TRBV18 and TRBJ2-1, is NAGVMQNPRHLVRRRGQEARLRCSPMKGHSHVYWYRQLPEEGLKFMVYLQKENIIDESGMPKERFSAEFPKEGPSILRIQQVVRGDSAAYFCASSPQGEDYSEQFFGPGTRLTVL.

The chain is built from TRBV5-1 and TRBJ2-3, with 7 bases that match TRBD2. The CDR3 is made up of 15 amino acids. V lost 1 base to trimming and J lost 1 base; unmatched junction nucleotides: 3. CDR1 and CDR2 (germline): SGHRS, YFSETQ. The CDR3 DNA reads TGCGCCAGCAGCTTGTATACTAGCGGCACAGATACGCAGTATTTT. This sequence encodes CASSLYTSGTDTQYF.

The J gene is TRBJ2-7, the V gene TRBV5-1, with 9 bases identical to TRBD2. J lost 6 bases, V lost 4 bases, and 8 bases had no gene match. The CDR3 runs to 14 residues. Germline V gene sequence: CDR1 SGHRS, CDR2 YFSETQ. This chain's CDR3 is CASSGVAGDAEQYF. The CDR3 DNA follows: TGCGCCAGCAGCGGGGTAGCGGGAGACGCCGAGCAGTACTTC.

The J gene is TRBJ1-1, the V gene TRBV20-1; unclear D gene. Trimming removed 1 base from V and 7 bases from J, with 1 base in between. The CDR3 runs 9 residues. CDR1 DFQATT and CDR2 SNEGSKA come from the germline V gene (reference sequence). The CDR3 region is CSARVEAFF. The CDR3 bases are TGCAGTGCTAGAGTTGAAGCTTTCTTT.

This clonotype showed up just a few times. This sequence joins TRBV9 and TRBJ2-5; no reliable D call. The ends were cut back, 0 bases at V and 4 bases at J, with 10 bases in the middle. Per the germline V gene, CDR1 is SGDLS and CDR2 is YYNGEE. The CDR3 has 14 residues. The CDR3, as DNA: TGTGCCAGCAGCGTAGACTACGCGACAGAGACCCAGTACTTC. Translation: CASSVDYATETQYF.

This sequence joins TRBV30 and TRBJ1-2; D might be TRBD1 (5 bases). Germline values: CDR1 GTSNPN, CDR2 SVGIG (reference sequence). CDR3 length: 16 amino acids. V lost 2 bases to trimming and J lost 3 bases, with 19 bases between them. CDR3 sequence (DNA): TGTGCCTGGAGTACCCTCCGGGACCCCACTGACTATGGCTACACCTTC. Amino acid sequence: CAWSTLRDPTDYGYTF.

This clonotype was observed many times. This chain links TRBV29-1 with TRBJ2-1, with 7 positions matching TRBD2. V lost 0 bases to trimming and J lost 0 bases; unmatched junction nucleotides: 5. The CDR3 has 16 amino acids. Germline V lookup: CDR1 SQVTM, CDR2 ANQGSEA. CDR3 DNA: TGCAGCGTTGAAGACTCCGGGACTACCTCCTACAATGAGCAGTTCTTC. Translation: CSVEDSGTTSYNEQFF.

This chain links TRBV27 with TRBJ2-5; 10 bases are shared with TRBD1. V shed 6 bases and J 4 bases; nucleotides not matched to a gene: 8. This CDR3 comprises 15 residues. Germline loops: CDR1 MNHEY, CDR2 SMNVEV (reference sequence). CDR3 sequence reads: CASRPGTGVSETQYF. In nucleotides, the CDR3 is TGTGCCAGCAGGCCCGGGACAGGGGTTTCAGAGACCCAGTACTTC.

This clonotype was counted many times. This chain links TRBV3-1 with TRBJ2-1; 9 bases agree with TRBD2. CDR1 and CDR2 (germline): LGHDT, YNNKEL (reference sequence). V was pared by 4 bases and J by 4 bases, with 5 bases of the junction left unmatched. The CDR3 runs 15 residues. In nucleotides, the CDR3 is TGTGCCAGCAGCCTCCCTAGCGGGGCATACAATGAGCAGTTCTTC. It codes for CASSLPSGAYNEQFF.

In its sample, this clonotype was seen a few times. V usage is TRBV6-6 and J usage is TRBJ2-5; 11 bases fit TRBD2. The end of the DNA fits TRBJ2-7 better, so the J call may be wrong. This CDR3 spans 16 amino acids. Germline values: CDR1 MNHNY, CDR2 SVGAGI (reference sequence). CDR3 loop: CASSYPLAGGVYEQYF. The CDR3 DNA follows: TGTGCCAGCAGTTACCCTTTAGCGGGAGGGGTCTACGAGCAGTACTTC.

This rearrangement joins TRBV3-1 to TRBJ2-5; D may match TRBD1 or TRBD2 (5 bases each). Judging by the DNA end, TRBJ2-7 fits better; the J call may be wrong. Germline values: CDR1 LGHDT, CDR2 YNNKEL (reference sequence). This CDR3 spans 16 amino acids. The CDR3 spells CASSHEIYSWGFEQYF. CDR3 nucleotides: TGTGCCAGCAGCCATGAGATCTACAGTTGGGGGTTCGAGCAGTACTTC.

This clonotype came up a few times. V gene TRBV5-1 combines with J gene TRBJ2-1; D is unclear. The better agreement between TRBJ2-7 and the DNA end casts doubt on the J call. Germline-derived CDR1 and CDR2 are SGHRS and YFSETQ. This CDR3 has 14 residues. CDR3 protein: CASSLEGFSYEQYF. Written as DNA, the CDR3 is TGCGCCAGCAGCTTGGAGGGCTTCTCCTACGAGCAGTACTTC.

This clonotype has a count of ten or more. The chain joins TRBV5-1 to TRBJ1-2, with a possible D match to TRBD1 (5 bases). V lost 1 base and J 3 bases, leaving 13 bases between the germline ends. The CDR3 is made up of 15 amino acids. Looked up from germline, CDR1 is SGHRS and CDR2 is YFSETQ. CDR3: CASSLMGDSDYGYTF. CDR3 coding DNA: TGCGCCAGCAGCTTGATGGGGGATTCGGACTATGGCTACACCTTC.